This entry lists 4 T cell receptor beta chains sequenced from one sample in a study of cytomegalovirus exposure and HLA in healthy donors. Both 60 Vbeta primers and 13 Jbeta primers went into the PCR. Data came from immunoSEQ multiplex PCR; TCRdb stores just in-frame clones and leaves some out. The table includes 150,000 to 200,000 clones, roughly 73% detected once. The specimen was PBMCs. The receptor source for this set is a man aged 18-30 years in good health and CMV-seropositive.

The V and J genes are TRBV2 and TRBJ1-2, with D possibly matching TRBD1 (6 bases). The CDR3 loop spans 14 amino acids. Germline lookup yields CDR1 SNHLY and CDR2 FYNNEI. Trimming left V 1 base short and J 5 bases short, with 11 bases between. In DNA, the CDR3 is TGTGCCAGCAGTGAAGGAACAGGGAGTTATGGCTACACCTTC. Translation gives CASSEGTGSYGYTF.

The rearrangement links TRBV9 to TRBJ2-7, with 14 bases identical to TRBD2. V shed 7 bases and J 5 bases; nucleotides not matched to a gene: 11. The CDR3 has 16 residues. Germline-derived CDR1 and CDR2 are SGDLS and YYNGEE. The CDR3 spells CASGGGLAGVSDEQYF. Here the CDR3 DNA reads TGTGCCAGCGGCGGGGGACTAGCGGGAGTATCTGACGAGCAGTACTTC.

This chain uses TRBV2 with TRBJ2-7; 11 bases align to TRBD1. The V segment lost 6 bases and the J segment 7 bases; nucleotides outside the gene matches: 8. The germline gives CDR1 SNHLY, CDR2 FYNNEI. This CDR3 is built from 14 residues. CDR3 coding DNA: TGTGCCAGCAGCGGACAGGGGGCGTTTGGGGAGCAGTACTTC. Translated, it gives CASSGQGAFGEQYF.

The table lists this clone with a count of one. CDR3 residues: CASRNRGGGITDTQYF. Written as DNA, the CDR3 is TGTGCCAGCAGGAACCGAGGGGGAGGGATCACAGATACGCAGTATTTT. The chain joins TRBV6-6 to TRBJ2-3; tentative D call: TRBD2 (7 bases). This CDR3 has 16 residues. Germline CDR1 is MNHNY and CDR2 is SVGAGI (reference sequence). V shed 6 bases and J shed 2 bases, with 18 bases lying between them.